Listed below are T cell receptor beta chains from one sample, sequenced in a study of shared clonotypes between healthy human individuals. Profiled with immunoSEQ multiplex PCR; TCRdb holds only in-frame clones, not every one. This table has millions of clones, 85% to 95% appearing once. What was sequenced was naive CD4+ T cells sorted from blood. All receptors derive from a man aged 18-30 years in good health. Both conserved end residues are part of each CDR3. Fields, in order: clone size, V gene, D gene, J gene, CDR3 protein, CDR3 DNA. The D gene is left open where the match is weak. The listing skips clone size in some rows; elsewhere it reads once, few, many or a size class.

>-|TRBV7-2|-|TRBJ1-1
CASSLSHGFSTEAFF
TGTGCCAGCAGCTTAAGCCATGGGTTTAGCACTGAAGCTTTCTTT
>-|TRBV7-2|TRBD2|TRBJ2-5
CASSSPGGRGLWETQYF
TGTGCCAGCAGCTCCCCGGGCGGGAGAGGATTATGGGAGACCCAGTACTTC
>-|TRBV11-2|-|TRBJ2-5
CASSLPEQETQYF
TGTGCCAGCAGCTTACCAGAGCAAGAGACCCAGTACTTC
>-|TRBV5-1|-|TRBJ2-3
CASSDRDPADTQYF
TGCGCCAGCAGCGACCGGGACCCAGCGGATACGCAGTATTTT
>-|TRBV28|TRBD1|TRBJ1-5
CASSSSQGGVGNQPQHF
TGTGCCAGCAGCAGCTCGCAGGGGGGGGTCGGGAATCAGCCCCAGCATTTT
>once|TRBV6-1|-|TRBJ2-7
CASSGRDRGAYEQYF
TGTGCCAGCAGTGGCCGGGACCGCGGCGCCTACGAGCAGTACTTC
>-|TRBV27|TRBD1|TRBJ1-6
CASRTGQGLINSPLHF
TGTGCCAGCAGAACCGGACAGGGGTTAATTAATTCACCCCTCCACTTT
>-|TRBV2|TRBD1|TRBJ1-2
CASRGTGSYYGYTF
TGTGCCAGCAGGGGGACAGGGAGCTACTATGGCTACACCTTC
>-|TRBV7-2|-|TRBJ1-6
CASGDRSSYNSPLHF
TGTGCCAGCGGAGATAGAAGCTCCTATAATTCACCCCTCCACTTT
>-|TRBV18|TRBD1|TRBJ2-7
CASSLRLGTGSSYEQYF
TGTGCCAGCTCTCTAAGACTAGGGACAGGGTCATCCTACGAGCAGTACTTC
>-|TRBV6-5|TRBD2|TRBJ2-7
CASSSTSVYEQYF
TGTGCCAGCAGTTCGACTAGCGTCTACGAGCAGTACTTC
>-|TRBV6-5|-|TRBJ1-2
CATFRGSIRNYGYTF
TGTGCCACCTTTAGGGGGAGTATAAGAAACTATGGCTACACCTTC
>-|TRBV5-1|-|TRBJ2-5
CASTDPQETQYF
TGCGCCAGCACAGATCCCCAAGAGACCCAGTACTTC
>-|TRBV5-1|-|TRBJ2-5
CASRRGTNQETQYF
TGCGCCAGCAGACGTGGGACAAACCAAGAGACCCAGTACTTC
>-|TRBV18|-|TRBJ2-1
CASSPLLGGVTYNEQFF
TGTGCCAGCTCACCACTCCTTGGGGGAGTAACCTACAATGAGCAGTTCTTC
>-|TRBV15|TRBD1|TRBJ1-5
CATSSIVQGNQPQHF
TGTGCCACCAGCAGTATAGTACAGGGGAATCAGCCCCAGCATTTT
>-|TRBV18|-|TRBJ1-1
CASSPPDSPYTEAFF
TGTGCCAGCTCACCACCGGACAGCCCCTACACTGAAGCTTTCTTT
>once|TRBV5-1|-|TRBJ1-2
CASSLGQGNLNYGYTF
TGCGCCAGCAGCTTGGGGCAAGGGAACTTAAACTATGGCTACACCTTC
>-|TRBV20-1|-|TRBJ2-1
CSAATGYGQFF
TGCAGTGCAGCTACAGGGTATGGCCAGTTCTTC
>-|TRBV9|-|TRBJ2-1
CASSVPGLDEQFF
TGTGCCAGCAGCGTTCCCGGGCTTGATGAGCAGTTCTTC
>-|TRBV11-3|TRBD1|TRBJ2-2
CASSFAGGANTGELFF
TGTGCCAGCAGCTTCGCAGGGGGAGCGAACACCGGGGAGCTGTTTTTT
>-|TRBV7-8|-|TRBJ2-3
CASSLVAGGVTDTQYF
TGTGCCAGCAGCTTAGTGGCCGGGGGCGTCACAGATACGCAGTATTTT
>-|TRBV30|-|TRBJ1-3
CAWSVVRRSSGNTIYF
TGTGCCTGGAGTGTAGTGAGACGGAGCTCTGGAAACACCATATATTTT
>-|TRBV6-5|TRBD1|TRBJ1-2
CASSPGTGTYGYTF
TGTGCCAGCAGCCCAGGGACAGGGACCTATGGCTACACCTTC
>many|TRBV29-1|-|TRBJ2-1
CSVAKGSSYNEQFF
TGCAGCGTTGCTAAGGGGAGCTCCTACAATGAGCAGTTCTTC
>-|TRBV2|-|TRBJ2-7
CASRGALLSYEQYF
TGTGCCAGCAGGGGGGCACTGCTCTCCTACGAGCAGTACTTC
>-|TRBV11-2|TRBD2|TRBJ2-7
CASSLDQRGHYEQYF
TGTGCCAGCAGCTTGGATCAGCGGGGTCACTACGAGCAGTACTTC
>-|TRBV11-2|-|TRBJ2-5
CASSLDWGEYQETQYF
TGTGCCAGCAGCTTAGATTGGGGAGAGTACCAAGAGACCCAGTACTTC
>-|TRBV7-9|TRBD1|TRBJ2-7
CASSIGQGRYEQYF
TGTGCCAGCAGCATTGGACAGGGAAGATACGAGCAGTACTTC
>-|TRBV30|-|TRBJ1-3
CAWSNGASGNTIYF
TGTGCCTGGTCTAACGGTGCGTCTGGAAACACCATATATTTT
>-|TRBV5-1|-|TRBJ1-4
CASSPQGGHEKLFF
TGCGCCAGCAGCCCACAGGGAGGGCATGAAAAACTGTTTTTT
>-|TRBV2|TRBD1|TRBJ2-7
CATSPTGAHEQYF
TGTGCCACCTCACCGACAGGGGCGCACGAGCAGTACTTC
>-|TRBV5-1|TRBD1|TRBJ2-7
CASSGSRDRSYEQYF
TGCGCCAGCAGCGGCTCCCGGGACAGGTCCTACGAGCAGTACTTC
>-|TRBV18|-|TRBJ2-3
CASSPAGSSTDTQYF
TGTGCCAGCTCACCAGCGGGGTCTAGCACAGATACGCAGTATTTT
>-|TRBV6-5|-|TRBJ1-2
CASSYSKGERGYGYTF
TGTGCCAGCAGTTACTCGAAGGGGGAGAGGGGCTATGGCTACACCTTC
>-|TRBV5-6|-|TRBJ2-1
CASSLGRQGEQFF
TGTGCCAGCAGCTTAGGCAGGCAAGGTGAGCAGTTCTTC
>once|TRBV2|-|TRBJ2-5
CASSGWYRGETQYF
TGTGCCAGCAGTGGCTGGTATCGTGGGGAGACCCAGTACTTC
>-|TRBV11-3|-|TRBJ2-5
CASSSTRIPETQYF
TGTGCCAGCAGCTCAACCCGGATCCCGGAGACCCAGTACTTC
>-|TRBV2|-|TRBJ2-7
CASSGDTSYEQYF
TGTGCCAGCAGTGGGGACACCTCCTACGAGCAGTACTTC
>few|TRBV19|TRBD1|TRBJ2-7
CASSPGTGSGEQYF
TGTGCCAGTAGTCCGGGGACAGGTTCGGGTGAGCAGTACTTC
>once|TRBV19|-|TRBJ1-1
CASSQDFLNTEAFF
TGTGCCAGTAGCCAGGACTTTCTGAACACTGAAGCTTTCTTT
>once|TRBV28|-|TRBJ2-3
CASSPAQGGGTDTQYF
TGTGCCAGCAGTCCGGCACAGGGAGGAGGCACAGATACGCAGTATTTT
>-|TRBV10-3|TRBD1|TRBJ2-7
CAIRGRTGVSSYEQYF
TGTGCCATCAGGGGACGGACAGGGGTGAGCTCCTACGAGCAGTACTTC
>-|TRBV11-2|-|TRBJ2-7
CASSLFEGGSYEQYF
TGTGCCAGCAGCCTATTCGAAGGGGGCTCCTACGAGCAGTACTTC
>-|TRBV9|-|TRBJ1-1
CASSRSQGAGTEAFF
TGTGCCAGCAGCCGTAGCCAGGGAGCAGGCACTGAAGCTTTCTTT
>-|TRBV5-5|-|TRBJ2-1
CASSLGWAVNEQFF
TGTGCCAGCAGCTTGGGGTGGGCAGTCAATGAGCAGTTCTTC
>once|TRBV6-6|-|TRBJ1-1
CASSSRGFAVTEAFF
TGTGCCAGCAGTTCCCGAGGGTTCGCGGTCACTGAAGCTTTCTTT
>once|TRBV9|-|TRBJ1-4
CASSVVWGVGEKLFF
TGTGCCAGCAGCGTAGTGTGGGGGGTCGGTGAAAAACTGTTTTTT
>few|TRBV5-4|-|TRBJ2-2
CASSLRTINTGELFF
TGTGCCAGCAGCTTACGGACAATTAACACCGGGGAGCTGTTTTTT
>-|TRBV28|TRBD1|TRBJ1-2
CASSDGTEPFGDGYTF
TGTGCCAGCAGTGACGGGACAGAGCCTTTTGGGGATGGCTACACCTTC
>-|TRBV18|TRBD1|TRBJ2-7
CASSPTQGGSRYEQYF
TGTGCCAGCTCCCCGACCCAAGGGGGCAGCAGGTACGAGCAGTACTTC
>once|TRBV28|TRBD2|TRBJ2-2
CASRGRGTSGTGELFF
TGTGCCAGCAGAGGCAGGGGGACTAGCGGGACCGGGGAGCTGTTTTTT
>-|TRBV7-2|TRBD2|TRBJ2-1
CASRSGTSVTKGSYNEQFF
TGTGCCAGCAGGTCCGGGACTAGCGTCACCAAGGGCTCCTACAATGAGCAGTTCTTC
>-|TRBV10-3|TRBD2|TRBJ2-1
CAISELAGVSYNEQFF
TGTGCCATCAGTGAACTAGCGGGGGTCTCCTACAATGAGCAGTTCTTC
>-|TRBV6-1|TRBD1|TRBJ1-6
CASSVLGTGDSPLHF
TGTGCCAGCAGTGTACTTGGGACAGGGGATTCACCCCTCCACTTT
>-|TRBV9|TRBD1|TRBJ1-3
CASSVATSGQAGNTIYF
TGTGCCAGCAGCGTAGCTACTTCGGGACAGGCTGGAAACACCATATATTTT
>-|TRBV30|-|TRBJ2-5
CAWSPYSLGETQYF
TGTGCCTGGAGTCCCTACTCCCTGGGAGAGACCCAGTACTTC
>-|TRBV6-5|-|TRBJ1-1
CASRRTGNTEAFF
TGTGCCAGCAGAAGGACCGGGAACACTGAAGCTTTCTTT
>-|TRBV18|TRBD1|TRBJ2-3
CATTGGSADTQYF
TGTGCCACCACAGGGGGATCGGCAGATACGCAGTATTTT
>-|TRBV21-1|-|TRBJ2-2
CASSKTKGAGELFF
TGTGCCAGCAGCAAAACGAAGGGTGCCGGGGAGCTGTTTTTT